Listed below are T cell receptor beta chains from one sample, sequenced in a study of OX40 agonist ivuxolimab in advanced cancers. TCRdb's copy holds only in-frame clones and misses some; the assay was immunoSEQ multiplex PCR. The sample includes 90,000 to 150,000 clones, 85% to 90% of them seen just once. The material was CD4+ or CD8+ T cells sorted from blood, obtained in a trial of the OX40 agonist ivuxolimab. These TCRs come from an adult with an advanced solid tumor such as melanoma, head and neck, liver or kidney cancer. Both conserved end residues are part of each CDR3. D genes are given only for firm matches. Clone size is given for some rows only: seen once, a few or many times, or a class if the clone is expanded.

D gene	clone size	V gene	J gene	CDR3 protein	CDR3 DNA
.	.	TRBV28	TRBJ1-2	CASSDVYGYTF	TGTGCCAGCAGCGATGTCTATGGCTACACCTTC
.	few	TRBV9	TRBJ1-3	CASSGYSGLRGNTIYF	TGTGCCAGCAGCGGATATTCAGGGTTAAGGGGAAACACCATATATTTT
.	.	TRBV27	TRBJ2-5	CASSFSSAVRGETQYF	TGTGCCAGCAGTTTCTCGTCGGCGGTCCGCGGGGAGACCCAGTACTTC
.	.	TRBV29-1	TRBJ1-3	CSVAGVRGNTIYF	TGCAGCGTTGCGGGGGTGAGAGGAAACACCATATATTTT
.	.	TRBV9	TRBJ1-1	CASSVAGRNTEAFF	TGTGCCAGCAGCGTAGCAGGTAGGAACACTGAAGCTTTCTTT
.	.	TRBV2	TRBJ1-2	CASRARGTRVWGYTF	TGTGCCAGCAGGGCAAGGGGGACGAGGGTCTGGGGCTACACCTTC
.	.	TRBV6-5	TRBJ1-1	CASSYSSPPPKAFF	TGTGCCAGCAGTTACTCCAGCCCGCCCCCGAAAGCTTTCTTT
TRBD1	.	TRBV9	TRBJ2-7	CASSVGQGRHEQYF	TGTGCCAGCAGCGTGGGACAGGGGCGCCACGAGCAGTACTTC
.	.	TRBV19	TRBJ2-5	CASSLDFQETQYF	TGTGCCAGTAGCCTAGACTTTCAAGAGACCCAGTACTTC
.	.	TRBV7-2	TRBJ1-4	CASSLRADPATNEKLFF	TGTGCCAGCAGCTTACGTGCAGACCCGGCAACTAATGAAAAACTGTTTTTT
TRBD1	.	TRBV10-3	TRBJ2-5	CAISGDREETQYF	TGTGCCATCAGTGGCGACAGGGAAGAGACCCAGTACTTC
.	few	TRBV7-3	TRBJ1-4	CASSLSDELFF	TGTGCCAGCAGCTTATCCGACGAACTGTTTTTT
TRBD2	.	TRBV5-6	TRBJ2-5	CASSLDLAGGPETQYF	TGTGCCAGCAGCCTTGATCTCGCGGGGGGGCCGGAGACCCAGTACTTC
.	once	TRBV30	TRBJ2-7	CAWSAYRISYEQYF	TGTGCCTGGAGTGCTTACAGGATCTCCTACGAGCAGTACTTC
TRBD1	once	TRBV7-8	TRBJ2-7	CASSSLQGAFYEQYF	TGTGCCAGCAGCTCTTTACAGGGGGCGTTCTACGAGCAGTACTTC
.	.	TRBV19	TRBJ2-2	CASSVLQVNTGELFF	TGTGCCTCATCCGTCCTACAGGTTAACACCGGGGAGCTGTTTTTT
TRBD2	.	TRBV7-9	TRBJ2-5	CASSPLAGGPQETQYF	TGTGCCAGCAGCCCATTAGCGGGGGGTCCCCAAGAGACCCAGTACTTC
.	.	TRBV6-5	TRBJ1-4	CASMGGGEKLFF	TGTGCCAGCATGGGGGGTGGCGAAAAACTGTTTTTT
TRBD1	.	TRBV5-6	TRBJ1-6	CASSFRDRPNSPLHF	TGTGCCAGCAGCTTCCGGGACAGGCCGAATTCACCCCTCCACTTT
TRBD1	.	TRBV5-1	TRBJ2-7	CASSQIQGPYEQYF	TGCGCCAGCAGCCAAATACAGGGGCCCTACGAGCAGTACTTC
.	.	TRBV15	TRBJ2-2	CATSRDKSTGELFF	TGTGCCACCAGCAGAGACAAATCCACCGGGGAGCTGTTTTTT
.	.	TRBV6-1	TRBJ2-3	CASRKQEYTQYF	TGTGCCAGCAGAAAACAGGAATATACGCAGTATTTT
.	.	TRBV6-6	TRBJ1-2	CASSYPSEGRYGYTF	TGTGCCAGCAGTTACCCGTCGGAGGGGAGGTACGGCTACACCTTC
TRBD2	.	TRBV4-3	TRBJ2-5	CASSQDEVAGAVGETQYF	TGCGCCAGCAGCCAAGACGAGGTAGCGGGGGCAGTAGGGGAGACCCAGTACTTC
TRBD1	.	TRBV4-1	TRBJ2-3	CASSLSRGLTDTQYF	TGCGCCAGCAGCCTTTCCAGGGGGCTGACAGATACGCAGTATTTT
TRBD1	.	TRBV5-1	TRBJ2-1	CASSSLTSTGSSYNEQFF	TGCGCCAGCAGCTCCCTCACTTCGACAGGGAGCTCCTACAATGAGCAGTTCTTC
.	.	TRBV30	TRBJ1-2	CAWSVSRGYGYTF	TGTGCCTGGAGTGTAAGTCGAGGTTATGGCTACACCTTC
TRBD1	few	TRBV6-1	TRBJ1-2	CASRDRDRGLYGYTF	TGTGCCAGCAGGGACCGGGACAGGGGGCTCTATGGCTACACCTTC
TRBD2	.	TRBV7-6	TRBJ2-1	CASSPLAGGASNEQFF	TGTGCCAGCAGCCCGCTAGCGGGGGGGGCCAGTAATGAGCAGTTCTTC
.	.	TRBV7-9	TRBJ2-5	CASSLVWAGAFQETQYF	TGTGCCAGCAGCTTAGTATGGGCGGGGGCGTTCCAAGAGACCCAGTACTTC
.	.	TRBV11-2	TRBJ1-4	CASSLVYEKLFF	TGTGCCAGCAGCTTAGTCTACGAAAAACTGTTTTTT
TRBD1	few	TRBV28	TRBJ1-6	CASTTGTYNSPLHF	TGTGCCAGCACGACAGGGACCTATAATTCACCCCTCCACTTT
.	.	TRBV27	TRBJ2-7	CASSFKPENYEQYF	TGTGCCAGCAGTTTTAAGCCGGAAAACTACGAGCAGTACTTC
.	.	TRBV6-4	TRBJ1-1	CASRTGPSNTEAFF	TGTGCCAGCAGAACAGGGCCCTCAAACACTGAAGCTTTCTTT
.	.	TRBV10-1	TRBJ2-5	CASSEDHRPKETQYF	TGCGCCAGCAGTGAGGACCATCGACCGAAAGAGACCCAGTACTTC
.	.	TRBV9	TRBJ2-7	CASSVAVTGSHEQYF	TGTGCCAGCAGCGTAGCTGTGACAGGAAGCCACGAGCAGTACTTC
.	.	TRBV7-9	TRBJ2-7	CASSLESIGFTYEQYF	TGTGCCAGCAGCCTCGAGTCGATTGGGTTTACCTACGAGCAGTACTTC
.	once	TRBV18	TRBJ2-7	CASSQRGGDSYEQYF	TGTGCCAGCTCACAAAGAGGGGGGGACTCCTACGAGCAGTACTTC
TRBD1	few	TRBV4-1	TRBJ1-6	CASSPGKPGQGPSPLHF	TGCGCCAGCAGCCCAGGGAAACCGGGACAGGGACCTTCACCCCTCCACTTT
.	.	TRBV28	TRBJ1-4	CASRWEGSPGEKLFF	TGTGCCAGCCGTTGGGAGGGTTCCCCAGGTGAAAAACTGTTTTTT
TRBD1	.	TRBV28	TRBJ2-7	CASSWPDRANEQYF	TGTGCCAGCAGTTGGCCCGACAGGGCGAACGAGCAGTACTTC
TRBD2	.	TRBV7-2	TRBJ2-1	CASSLKRGGTNEQFF	TGTGCCAGCAGCTTAAAGCGGGGGGGCACGAATGAGCAGTTCTTC
TRBD1	.	TRBV5-4	TRBJ1-1	CASSSLGGGLNTEAFF	TGTGCCAGCAGCTCCTTAGGAGGGGGCTTGAACACTGAAGCTTTCTTT
.	.	TRBV11-3	TRBJ2-1	CASSLAGASYNEQFF	TGTGCCAGCAGCTTAGCGGGGGCCTCCTACAATGAGCAGTTCTTC
.	.	TRBV5-1	TRBJ2-5	CASSPTEYQETQYF	TGCGCCAGCAGCCCCACAGAATACCAAGAGACCCAGTACTTC
TRBD2	.	TRBV5-8	TRBJ2-5	CASSKLAGKGQETQYF	TGTGCCAGCAGCAAACTAGCGGGGAAAGGCCAAGAGACCCAGTACTTC
.	.	TRBV6-5	TRBJ1-6	CASSPQLISPLHF	TGTGCCAGCAGCCCGCAACTTATTTCACCCCTCCACTTT
.	.	TRBV5-1	TRBJ2-2	CASSLDRPNTGELFF	TGCGCCAGCAGCTTGGACAGGCCGAACACCGGGGAGCTGTTTTTT
TRBD1	.	TRBV19	TRBJ1-2	CASHFGQGGYGYTF	TGTGCCAGTCATTTTGGACAGGGGGGCTATGGCTACACCTTC
TRBD1	.	TRBV11-2	TRBJ2-7	CASSLAVGRGMWEQYF	TGTGCCAGCAGCTTAGCGGTGGGCAGGGGGATGTGGGAGCAGTACTTC
TRBD1	.	TRBV6-6	TRBJ2-7	CASTLDRGLYEQYF	TGTGCCAGCACCCTAGACAGGGGGTTGTACGAGCAGTACTTC
.	.	TRBV6-1	TRBJ1-1	CASTERGFEAFF	TGTGCCAGCACCGAACGAGGATTTGAAGCTTTCTTT
.	.	TRBV6-6	TRBJ1-4	CASSYTATNEKLFF	TGTGCCAGCAGTTACACCGCAACTAATGAAAAACTGTTTTTT
.	.	TRBV4-3	TRBJ1-6	CASSQDSRGGYNSPLHF	TGCGCCAGCAGCCAAGATAGCCGTGGGGGGTATAATTCACCCCTCCACTTT
TRBD1	.	TRBV6-1	TRBJ1-1	CASRGGKGAYTEAFF	TGTGCCAGCAGAGGCGGCAAGGGGGCTTACACTGAAGCTTTCTTT
TRBD1	.	TRBV28	TRBJ1-2	CASSRGAGGYGYTF	TGTGCCAGCAGTCGGGGGGCAGGGGGCTATGGCTACACCTTC
TRBD1	.	TRBV4-2	TRBJ1-2	CASSQQTGGEGYTF	TGTGCCAGCAGCCAACAGACAGGGGGCGAGGGCTACACCTTC